The source of this T cell receptor (beta chain) is a study of tumor-infiltrating lymphocytes in oesophageal squamous cell carcinoma. V shed 2 bases and J 6 bases; nucleotides not matched to a gene: 5. The CDR3 consists of 15 residues. CDR1 SGHTA and CDR2 FQGTGA come from the germline V gene. TCRdb ran MiXCR on the PCR reads and lists one entry per CDR3 protein. In the table there are roughly 20,000 distinct CDR3 sequences, about two fifths of which are singletons. J is TRBJ2-1 and V is TRBV7-3; 9 positions match TRBD2. The source is a male donor with esophageal squamous cell carcinoma. Sequenced material: blood. CDR3 residues: CASSLVAGESNEQFF. The CDR3 DNA reads TGTGCCAGCAGCTTAGTAGCGGGAGAGTCCAATGAGCAGTTCTTC.